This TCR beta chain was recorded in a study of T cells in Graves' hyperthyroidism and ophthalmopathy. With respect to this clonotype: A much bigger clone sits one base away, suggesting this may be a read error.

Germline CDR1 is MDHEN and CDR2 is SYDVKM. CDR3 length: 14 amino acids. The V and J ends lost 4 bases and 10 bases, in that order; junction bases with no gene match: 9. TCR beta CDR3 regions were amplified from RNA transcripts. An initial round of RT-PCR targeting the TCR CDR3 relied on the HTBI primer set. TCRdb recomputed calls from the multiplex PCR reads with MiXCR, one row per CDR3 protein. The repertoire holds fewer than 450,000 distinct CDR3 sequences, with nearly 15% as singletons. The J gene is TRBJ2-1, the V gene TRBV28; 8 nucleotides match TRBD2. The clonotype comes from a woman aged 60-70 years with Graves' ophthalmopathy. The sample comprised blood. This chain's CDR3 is CASSSAGGAREQFF. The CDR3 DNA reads TGTGCCAGCAGTTCCGCGGGGGGAGCGCGAGAGCAGTTCTTC.